Detailed here is one T cell receptor beta chain. This CDR3 is 16 amino acids long. Germline-derived CDR1 and CDR2 are SGHNT and YYREEE (reference sequence). Trimming pared 0 bases from V and 2 bases from J, leaving 12 bases between. This specimen comes from a study of siplizumab effects on memory and regulatory T cells. Measured with immunoSEQ multiplex PCR; TCRdb has only the in-frame clones, and not every one. The sample contains fewer than 130,000 clones, over 85% of which appear only once. V is TRBV5-4 and J is TRBJ2-1, with a weak D call TRBD1 (5 bases). What was sequenced was CD4+ T cells sorted from blood. The source of this sequence is a human donor in good health. The CDR3 region is CASSLAGRATYNEQFF. CDR3 DNA sequence: TGTGCCAGCAGCTTGGCAGGCAGGGCCACCTACAATGAGCAGTTCTTC.